Listed below are T cell receptor beta chains from one sample, sequenced in a study of spatial heterogeneity in lung cancer. TCRdb itself ran the 5' RACE reads through MiXCR, one entry per CDR3 protein. The profile shows 25,000 to 35,000 distinct CDR3 sequences, 10% of them singletons. The sequencing here drew on PBMCs, taken at follow-up. Receptors were obtained from a female donor with early-stage non-small cell lung cancer. Both conserved end residues are part of each CDR3. A D gene is named only where the DNA matches it firmly. Where a row states a size, it is once, few, many or the class of an expanded clone; other rows omit it.

NA	few	TRBV7-8	TRBJ2-5	TGTGCCAGCAGCTTAGAAGGTGGGAGGCCCCAGCGAGAGACCCAGTACTTC	CASSLEGGRPQRETQYF
TRBD1	many	TRBV19	TRBJ2-1	TGTGCCAGTAGTATGGGGAAGTGGGACAGCTCCTACAATGAGCAGTTCTTC	CASSMGKWDSSYNEQFF
NA	many	TRBV7-9	TRBJ2-7	TGTGCCAGCAGGGGGACCGGGACCTCCTACGAGCAGTACTTC	CASRGTGTSYEQYF
TRBD2	many	TRBV28	TRBJ2-3	TGTGCCAGCAGCGCGGGGGGCACAGATACGCAGTATTTT	CASSAGGTDTQYF
NA	many	TRBV11-2	TRBJ2-3	TGTGCCAGCAGCTTATCGGGGTCTAGCACAGATACGCAGTATTTT	CASSLSGSSTDTQYF
NA	once	TRBV7-2	TRBJ1-2	TGTGCCAGCAGCTCCTACTCTCCCGGCTACACCTTC	CASSSYSPGYTF
TRBD1	few	TRBV9	TRBJ2-7	TGTGCCAGCAGCGTAGGGGACAGGCTCGGGATCGACGAGCAGTACTTC	CASSVGDRLGIDEQYF
TRBD1	NA	TRBV9	TRBJ1-4	TGTGCCAGCAGCGGTACAGGGGGCGAAAAACTGTTTTTT	CASSGTGGEKLFF
NA	many	TRBV10-3	TRBJ2-7	TGTGCCATCAGTGGTCCGGAGAACTACGAGCAGTACTTC	CAISGPENYEQYF
TRBD1	many	TRBV10-3	TRBJ1-5	TGTGCCATCAGTGCGACAGGGGTTGGCAATCAGCCCCAGCATTTT	CAISATGVGNQPQHF
NA	many	TRBV29-1	TRBJ1-2	TGCAGCGCTGTATCTAACTATGGCTACACCTTC	CSAVSNYGYTF
TRBD2	NA	TRBV2	TRBJ2-7	TGTGCCAGCAAGTTAGGCACTAGCGGGGGGTACGAGCAGTACTTC	CASKLGTSGGYEQYF
NA	many	TRBV28	TRBJ1-4	TGTGCCAGCAGGCCTCCGGGACCCGGAGGCGAAAAACTGTTTTTT	CASRPPGPGGEKLFF
NA	NA	TRBV5-1	TRBJ2-5	TGCGCCAGCAGCTTAGCGGAGGAGACCCAGTACTTC	CASSLAEETQYF
NA	NA	TRBV6-5	TRBJ2-2	TGTGCCAGCAGAAGCTACACCGGGGAGCTGTTTTTT	CASRSYTGELFF
TRBD2	many	TRBV20-1	TRBJ2-3	TGCAGTGCCATACTCGGGACTAGCCCCAATACGCAGTATTTT	CSAILGTSPNTQYF
TRBD1	few	TRBV19	TRBJ2-2	TGTGCCAGTAGTATAAGCGTGTTTAGGACAGGGTCCACCGGGGAGCTGTTTTTT	CASSISVFRTGSTGELFF
NA	many	TRBV4-2	TRBJ1-1	TGTGCCAGCAGCCAAGATCCCCCGGTGGGCCCCCGGGACACTGAAGCTTTCTTT	CASSQDPPVGPRDTEAFF
TRBD1	NA	TRBV7-9	TRBJ2-2	TGTGCCAGCAGCTTGGGCAGGGACAGTGAGACCGGGGAGCTGTTTTTT	CASSLGRDSETGELFF
TRBD2	many	TRBV11-2	TRBJ2-3	TGTGCCAGCAGCTTAGGCCGGGGAGCGGGGGGGCTCGCAGATACGCAGTATTTT	CASSLGRGAGGLADTQYF
TRBD1	NA	TRBV7-6	TRBJ2-5	TGTGCCAGCAGCCGACCGGGACAGCAAGAGACCCAGTACTTC	CASSRPGQQETQYF
TRBD2	NA	TRBV5-1	TRBJ2-5	TGCGCCAGCAGCTTTGGGAGGGCCCAAGAGACCCAGTACTTC	CASSFGRAQETQYF
TRBD1	NA	TRBV13	TRBJ2-7	TGTGCCAGCAGCTTAGCCATGGGACAGCACTACGAGCAGTACTTC	CASSLAMGQHYEQYF
TRBD1	medium-sized	TRBV6-6	TRBJ2-7	TGTGCCAGCAGTGCTAGGACAGGGGCCGACGAGCAGTACTTC	CASSARTGADEQYF
TRBD2	many	TRBV6-2/TRBV6-3	TRBJ2-1	TGTGCCAGCACCCACCCGACTAGCGGGGGGACCTACAATGAGCAGTTCTTC	CASTHPTSGGTYNEQFF
TRBD1	many	TRBV6-2/TRBV6-3	TRBJ1-1	TGTGCCAGCAGTTGGCCCTACGGAAGGGACAGCACTGAAGCTTTCTTT	CASSWPYGRDSTEAFF
NA	many	TRBV28	TRBJ1-3	TGTGCCAGCAGAGCAGGGAGACCTGGAAACACCATATATTTT	CASRAGRPGNTIYF
NA	many	TRBV4-1	TRBJ1-4	TGCGCCAGCAGTCAAACCGGGATGGCTGAAAAACTGTTTTTT	CASSQTGMAEKLFF
TRBD1	NA	TRBV11-2	TRBJ2-7	TGTGCCAGCAATGTACCGGGACAGGGGACCTACGAGCAGTACTTC	CASNVPGQGTYEQYF
NA	many	TRBV29-1	TRBJ1-2	TGCAGCGTTGAAGAATGGGGTGATCAGGACTATGGCTACACCTTC	CSVEEWGDQDYGYTF
NA	many	TRBV5-1	TRBJ2-5	TGCGCCAGCAGCTGGCAAGAGACCCAGTACTTC	CASSWQETQYF
NA	few	TRBV3-1	TRBJ2-7	TGTGCCAGCAGCCAAGTAATAGGGACACCCTACGAGCAGTACTTC	CASSQVIGTPYEQYF
NA	many	TRBV28	TRBJ2-5	TGTGCCAGCAGTCCCCGACCCAGGGAGTTTTCGGCCCAGTACTTC	CASSPRPREFSAQYF
TRBD2	many	TRBV5-1	TRBJ2-7	TGCGCCAGCGGGAGGGGCGGGACCTCCTACGAGCAGTACTTC	CASGRGGTSYEQYF
NA	many	TRBV24-1	TRBJ1-1	TGTGCCACCAGTGATGGGGGGAGTGAAGCTTTCTTT	CATSDGGSEAFF
NA	many	TRBV4-3	TRBJ1-5	TGCGCCAGCAGCCAAACACAGGGAGATCAGCCCCAGCATTTT	CASSQTQGDQPQHF
TRBD1	many	TRBV28	TRBJ2-3	TGTGCCAGCAGTGGACAGGGAGCAGATACGCAGTATTTT	CASSGQGADTQYF
NA	few	TRBV10-3	TRBJ2-2	TGTGCCATCAGTGGGCCTACGGGACAGCGGGGAGACACCGGGGAGCTGTTTTTT	CAISGPTGQRGDTGELFF